The 22 T cell receptor beta chains reported below all come from one sample, sequenced in a study of shared clonotypes between healthy human individuals. Clones were read by immunoSEQ multiplex PCR, and TCRdb kept only the in-frame ones, dropping some. The table lists about 2.4 million clones, 93% of them singletons. Sequenced input: naive CD4+ T cells from PBMCs. Subset specified: CD45RA+ positively selected. These receptor sequences come from a man aged 18 to 29 in good health. Some clones in this sample may be carry-over from other donors' samples.

V usage is TRBV18 and J usage is TRBJ1-1; D is undetermined. The V end was cut by 0 bases, the J end by 1 base, with 9 bases between. CDR1 and CDR2 (germline): KGHSH, LQKENI. The CDR3 extends over 15 amino acids. The CDR3 DNA follows: TGTGCCAGCTCACCACCGGCCTCATGGAACACTGAAGCTTTCTTT. It is translated as CASSPPASWNTEAFF.

The CDR3 spells CASSVAGGTNTGELFF. The CDR3 bases are TGTGCCAGCAGCGTAGCCGGGGGAACGAACACCGGGGAGCTGTTTTTT. The gene calls are TRBV9 and TRBJ2-2; maybe TRBD2 (6 bases). The CDR3 is made up of 16 amino acids. Deletions cut 0 bases from V and 0 bases from J, with 9 bases between. CDR1 is SGDLS and CDR2 is YYNGEE in the germline V gene.

V and J are TRBV5-1 and TRBJ2-3, with 16 bases fitting TRBD2. The length of the CDR3 is 17 residues. Losses at the gene ends were 4 bases for V and 2 bases for J; bases not matched to a gene: 4. Germline CDR1 reads SGHRS; CDR2 reads YFSETQ. CDR3 loop: CASSAGLAGGTTDTQYF. In DNA, the CDR3 is TGCGCCAGCAGCGCGGGACTAGCGGGAGGGACCACAGATACGCAGTATTTT. Drawing the rest from reference TRBV5-1 and TRBJ2-3, the complete variable domain is KAGVTQTPRYLIKTRGQQVTLSCSPISGHRSVSWYQQTPGQGLQFLFEYFSETQRNKGNFPGRFSGRQFSNSRSEMNVSTLELGDSALYLCASSAGLAGGTTDTQYFGPGTRLTVL.

The chain employs TRBV7-6 and TRBJ2-1; D remains unclear. Germline V CDR1 and CDR2: SGHVS, FNYEAQ. The V end lost 5 bases, the J end lost 3 bases, and 8 bases lay between the germline ends. This CDR3 region has 13 residues. CDR3 coding DNA: TGTGCCAGCAGCGGAAACAGCTACAATGAGCAGTTCTTC. This gives the protein CASSGNSYNEQFF.

This sequence joins TRBV4-1 and TRBJ2-3; tentative D call: TRBD2 (5 bases). This CDR3 region has 16 residues. Germline V gene data show CDR1 as MGHRA and CDR2 as YSYEKL. Trimming took 0 bases from V and 0 from J, leaving 10 bases between them. The CDR3 DNA follows: TGCGCCAGCAGCCAAGAACGGACTCCCAGCACAGATACGCAGTATTTT. Its translation: CASSQERTPSTDTQYF.

The rearrangement joins TRBV18 to TRBJ1-1, with D possibly being TRBD1 (6 bases). Trimming took 5 bases from V and 12 from J, leaving 28 bases between them. Germline V CDR1 and CDR2: KGHSH, LQKENI. CDR3 length: 16 residues. In nucleotides, the CDR3 is TGTGCCAGCTCAACCAGCGCCTCCAGGGGCCTGGGTTCGACTTTCTTT. Protein sequence: CASSTSASRGLGSTFF.

J is TRBJ1-4 and V is TRBV28; 7 bases match TRBD1. V was clipped by 2 bases and J by 3 bases; unmatched bases: 3. CDR1 MDHEN and CDR2 SYDVKM come from the germline V gene. This CDR3 has 15 residues. The CDR3 DNA reads as TGTGCCAGCAGTTTAGGGGGACAGTCTAATGAAAAACTGTTTTTT. It translates to CASSLGGQSNEKLFF.

On this clone itself: This sample also contains other DNA sequences that code for the same CDR3. The V gene is TRBV18, the J gene TRBJ1-1, with D hard to call. The V and J ends lost 6 bases and 2 bases respectively, with 13 bases between them. The CDR3 has 14 amino acids. Germline values: CDR1 KGHSH, CDR2 LQKENI. CDR3 residues: CASSPLWGNTEAFF. The CDR3 DNA is TGTGCCAGCTCTCCCCTATGGGGAAACACTGAAGCTTTCTTT.

This sequence joins TRBV27 and TRBJ2-7; D call uncertain. This CDR3 has 14 amino acids. The ends were cut back, 6 bases at V and 3 bases at J, with 15 bases in the middle. Germline V gene data show CDR1 as MNHEY and CDR2 as SMNVEV (reference sequence). CDR3 protein: CASSVTPFNYEQYF. The CDR3 DNA is TGTGCCAGCAGCGTAACCCCCTTCAACTACGAGCAGTACTTC.

Of note for this clone: Other DNA sequences in the sample encode the same CDR3. The chain is built from TRBV7-9 and TRBJ2-6; D might be TRBD2 (6 bases). The CDR3 is made up of 15 amino acids. Trimming pared 3 bases from V and 0 bases from J, leaving 6 bases between. Germline assignment: CDR1 SEHNR and CDR2 FQNEAQ (reference sequence). The CDR3 bases are TGTGCCAGCAGCTTCGGGGGCTCTGGGGCCAACGTCCTGACTTTC. It specifies CASSFGGSGANVLTF.

The V call is TRBV5-1, the J call TRBJ2-1; 9 bases are a match to TRBD2. The CDR3 contains 15 residues. Germline V gene lookup returns CDR1 SGHRS and CDR2 YFSETQ. Trimming took 1 base from V and 9 from J; bases not matched to a gene: 8. The CDR3 coding sequence is TGCGCCAGCAGCTTGACTAGCGGGTTTACTAGTGAGCAGTTCTTC. Translating gives CASSLTSGFTSEQFF. Complete variable domain (other parts from reference TRBV5-1 and TRBJ2-1): KAGVTQTPRYLIKTRGQQVTLSCSPISGHRSVSWYQQTPGQGLQFLFEYFSETQRNKGNFPGRFSGRQFSNSRSEMNVSTLELGDSALYLCASSLTSGFTSEQFFGPGTRLTVL.

This rearrangement joins TRBV5-1 to TRBJ1-5; the match to TRBD1 covers 8 bases. The V gene's germline CDR1 is SGHRS and CDR2 YFSETQ. The CDR3 totals 16 residues. After removal of 0 bases from V and 2 bases from J, the junction contained 4 bases not matched to a gene. In DNA form, the CDR3 reads TGCGCCAGCAGCTTGGGACAGGGGTTCGGCAATCAGCCCCAGCATTTT. This sequence encodes CASSLGQGFGNQPQHF.

This clone was seen once. The chain uses TRBV27 and TRBJ2-2; the D call may be TRBD1 or TRBD2 (5 bases each). The CDR3 consists of 17 residues. Germline CDR1 and CDR2: MNHEY and SMNVEV (reference sequence). V lost 6 bases, J lost 2 bases, and 19 bases lay in between. CDR3 sequence (DNA): TGTGCCAGCAGCCTTCCACGAGGGACCCGTAACACCGGGGAGCTGTTTTTT. This translates into CASSLPRGTRNTGELFF.

This clone was detected a few times. V usage is TRBV30 and J usage is TRBJ1-1; tentatively, D is TRBD1 (5 bases). V lost 3 bases, J lost 6 bases, and 14 bases lay in between. CDR3 length: 13 residues. Germline V lookup: CDR1 GTSNPN, CDR2 SVGIG (reference sequence). The CDR3 nucleotides are TGTGCCTGGAGCGCTGACAGTGCCCCTGAAGCTTTCTTT. Its translation is CAWSADSAPEAFF.

J is TRBJ2-6 and V is TRBV7-2; D is ambiguous. The CDR3 totals 16 residues. The germline V and J ends were trimmed by 2 bases and 0 bases, with 8 bases remaining between them. The germline V gene has CDR1 SGHTA and CDR2 FQGNSA. The DNA for the CDR3 is TGTGCCAGCAGCTTAATATGGGGCTCTGGGGCCAACGTCCTGACTTTC. Its translation: CASSLIWGSGANVLTF. The variable domain in full, completed from reference TRBV7-2 and TRBJ2-6, reads GAGVSQSPSNKVTEKGKDVELRCDPISGHTALYWYRQSLGQGLEFLIYFQGNSAPDKSGLPSDRFSAERTGGSVSTLTIQRTQQEDSAVYLCASSLIWGSGANVLTFGAGSRLTVL.

In this sample, this clone turned up a few times. Within the sample, other DNA sequences also encode this same CDR3. The chain's CDR3 is CAWSVIRGNQPQHF. As DNA, the CDR3 is TGTGCCTGGAGTGTGATTAGGGGGAATCAGCCCCAGCATTTT. The chain has TRBV30 and TRBJ1-5, with a possible D match to TRBD1 (6 bases). Trimming left V 0 bases short and J 4 bases short, with 10 bases between. Germline values: CDR1 GTSNPN, CDR2 SVGIG (reference sequence). The CDR3 totals 14 residues.

The CDR3 protein is CASGGRDYGYTF. The DNA of the CDR3 is TGTGCCAGTGGAGGGCGGGACTATGGCTACACCTTC. The J gene is TRBJ1-2, the V gene TRBV19; unclear D gene. The CDR3 is 12 amino acids. The germline V gene encodes CDR1 LNHDA and CDR2 SQIVND (reference sequence). Between the trimmed V and J ends, which lost 8 bases and 3 bases, there was a span of 10 bases.

The rearrangement links TRBV7-2 to TRBJ1-1; D gene uncertain. V lost 2 bases and J lost 1, with 11 bases in between. From germline, CDR1 is SGHTA and CDR2 FQGNSA. CDR3 length: 15 residues. The CDR3 sequence is CASSLMGSKNTEAFF. The CDR3 DNA reads TGTGCCAGCAGCTTAATGGGCAGCAAGAACACTGAAGCTTTCTTT.

The J gene is TRBJ2-4, the V gene TRBV5-1; tentative D call: TRBD2 (5 bases). This CDR3 has 15 residues. Germline CDR1 is SGHRS and CDR2 is YFSETQ. Trimming took off 0 bases at V and 8 bases at J, with 15 bases between the two ends. The CDR3 nucleotides are TGCGCCAGCAGCTTGGCCATAGTCGGGAAAGACATTCAGTACTTC. It translates to CASSLAIVGKDIQYF.

The gene calls are TRBV20-1 and TRBJ1-2; D gene uncertain. In germline, CDR1 is DFQATT, CDR2 SNEGSKA (reference sequence). V dropped 2 bases and J dropped 8 bases, with 9 bases sitting between them. This CDR3 is 11 amino acids long. The CDR3 DNA sequence: TGCAGTGCTAGAAACAAAGAGGGCTACACCTTC. Protein: CSARNKEGYTF.

The rearrangement uses TRBV29-1 and TRBJ2-1; a possible D gene is TRBD1 (6 bases). The V gene lost 6 bases and the J gene lost 5 bases, with 14 bases spanning the gap. The CDR3 contains 13 residues. Germline CDR1 and CDR2: SQVTM and ANQGSEA. For the CDR3, the DNA is TGCAGCGTCCTAGTATCAGGGGACAATGAGCAGTTCTTC. It is translated as CSVLVSGDNEQFF.

To note about this clone: The same CDR3 can be traced to other DNA sequences in this sample. The rearrangement joins TRBV28 to TRBJ1-5, with a weak D call TRBD1 (5 bases). The CDR3 contains 14 residues. V lost 3 bases to trimming and J lost 1 base, with 7 bases between them. The germline V gene encodes CDR1 MDHEN and CDR2 SYDVKM. CDR3 DNA sequence: TGTGCCAGCAGTTTGAGACAGAGCAATCAGCCCCAGCATTTT. It yields the protein CASSLRQSNQPQHF. Supplemented by reference TRBV28 and TRBJ1-5, the full variable domain reads DVKVTQSSRYLVKRTGEKVFLECVQDMDHENMFWYRQDPGLGLRLIYFSYDVKMKEKGDIPEGYSVSREKKERFSLILESASTNQTSMYLCASSLRQSNQPQHFGDGTRLSIL.